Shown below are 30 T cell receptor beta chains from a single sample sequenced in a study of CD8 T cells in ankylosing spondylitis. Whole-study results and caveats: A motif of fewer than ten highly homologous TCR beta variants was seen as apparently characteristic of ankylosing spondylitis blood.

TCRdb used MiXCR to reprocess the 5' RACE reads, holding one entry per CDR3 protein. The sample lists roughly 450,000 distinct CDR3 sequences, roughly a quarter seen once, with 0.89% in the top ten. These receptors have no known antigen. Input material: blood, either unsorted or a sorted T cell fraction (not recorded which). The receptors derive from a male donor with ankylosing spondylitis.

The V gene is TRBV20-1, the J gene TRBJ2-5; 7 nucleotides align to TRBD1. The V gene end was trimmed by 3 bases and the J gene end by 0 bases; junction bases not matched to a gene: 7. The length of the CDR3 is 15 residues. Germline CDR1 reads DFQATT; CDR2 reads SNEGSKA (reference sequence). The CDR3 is CSASRFGQDQETQYF. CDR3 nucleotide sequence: TGCAGTGCTAGTAGATTCGGACAGGACCAAGAGACCCAGTACTTC.

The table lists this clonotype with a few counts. CDR3 region: CASSSSGTGNEKLFF. In nucleotides, the CDR3 is TGCGCCAGCAGCTCATCCGGGACAGGGAATGAAAAACTGTTTTTT. The chain carries TRBV5-1 and TRBJ1-4; 9 bases fit TRBD1. V was pared by 3 bases and J by 5 bases, with 5 bases of the junction left unmatched. The CDR3 spans 15 residues. Looked up from germline, CDR1 is SGHRS and CDR2 is YFSETQ.

The CDR3 loop reads CASSLDEGRNEQFF. The CDR3 region has the DNA TGTGCCAGCAGCTTAGATGAAGGGCGGAATGAGCAGTTCTTC. The chain recombines TRBV11-2 with TRBJ2-1; D unresolved. The length of the CDR3 is 14 residues. Per the germline V gene, CDR1 is SGHAT and CDR2 is FQNNGV. Trimming took 0 bases from V and 7 from J, leaving 10 bases between them.

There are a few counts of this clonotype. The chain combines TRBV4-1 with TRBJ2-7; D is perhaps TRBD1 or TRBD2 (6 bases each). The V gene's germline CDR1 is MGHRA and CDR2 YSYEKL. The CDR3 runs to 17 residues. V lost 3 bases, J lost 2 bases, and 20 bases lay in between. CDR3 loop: CASSHGGPWLAPYEQYV. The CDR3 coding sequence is TGCGCCAGCAGCCATGGGGGCCCTTGGCTAGCGCCCTACGAGCAGTACGTC.

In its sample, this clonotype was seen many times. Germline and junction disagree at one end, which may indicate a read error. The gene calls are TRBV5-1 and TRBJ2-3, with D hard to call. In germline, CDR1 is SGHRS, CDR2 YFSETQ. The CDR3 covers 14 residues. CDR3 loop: CASSLVGNTDTQYF. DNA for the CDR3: TGTGCCAGCAGCTTAGTTGGAAACACAGATACGCAGTATTTT. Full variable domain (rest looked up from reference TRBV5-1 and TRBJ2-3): KAGVTQTPRYLIKTRGQQVTLSCSPISGHRSVSWYQQTPGQGLQFLFEYFSETQRNKGNFPGRFSGRQFSNSRSEMNVSTLELGDSALYLCASSLVGNTDTQYFGPGTRLTVL.

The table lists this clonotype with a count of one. CDR3 protein: CSASKIQRTVLIYEQYF. The DNA of the CDR3 is TGCAGTGCTAGTAAAATCCAGAGGACAGTATTGATCTACGAGCAGTACTTC. The chain couples TRBV20-1 to TRBJ2-7, with a possible D match to TRBD1 (6 bases). CDR3 length: 17 amino acids. Trimming removed 3 bases at V and 3 bases at J, with 24 bases between. The germline V gene has CDR1 DFQATT and CDR2 SNEGSKA (reference sequence).

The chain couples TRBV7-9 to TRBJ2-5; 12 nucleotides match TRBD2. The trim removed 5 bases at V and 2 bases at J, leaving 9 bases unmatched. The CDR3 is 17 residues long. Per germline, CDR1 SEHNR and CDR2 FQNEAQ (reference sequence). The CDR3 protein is CASSRTLAGGRQETQYF. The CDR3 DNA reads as TGTGCCAGCAGCCGTACACTAGCGGGAGGAAGGCAAGAGACCCAGTACTTC.

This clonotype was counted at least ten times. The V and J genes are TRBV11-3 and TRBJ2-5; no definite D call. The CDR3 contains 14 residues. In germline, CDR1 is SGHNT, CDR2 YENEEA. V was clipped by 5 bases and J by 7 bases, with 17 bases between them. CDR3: CASSLTLSPGTQYF. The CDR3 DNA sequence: TGTGCCAGCAGCCTGACACTCTCCCCGGGGACCCAGTACTTC.

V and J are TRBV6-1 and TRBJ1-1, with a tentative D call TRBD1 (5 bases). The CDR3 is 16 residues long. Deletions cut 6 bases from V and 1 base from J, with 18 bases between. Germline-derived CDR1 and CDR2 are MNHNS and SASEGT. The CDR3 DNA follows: TGTGCCAGCAGGCGATACTGTGACAGCCCGAACACTGAAGCTTTCTTT. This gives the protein CASRRYCDSPNTEAFF.

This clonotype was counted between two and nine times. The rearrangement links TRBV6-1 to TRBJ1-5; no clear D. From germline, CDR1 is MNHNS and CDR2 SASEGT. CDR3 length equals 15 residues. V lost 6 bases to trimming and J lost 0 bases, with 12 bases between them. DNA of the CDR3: TGTGCCAGCAGATTCGACGGATATAGCAATCAGCCCCAGCATTTT. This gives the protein CASRFDGYSNQPQHF.

The CDR3 coding sequence is TGTGCCAGCAGTCCATCCCCGACAGGGGATAGCAATCAGCCCCAGCATTTT. It specifies CASSPSPTGDSNQPQHF. The rearrangement uses TRBV28 and TRBJ1-5; 8 positions agree with TRBD1. V was clipped by 5 bases and J by 0 bases; unmatched bases: 9. The germline V gene has CDR1 MDHEN and CDR2 SYDVKM. This CDR3 contains 17 residues.

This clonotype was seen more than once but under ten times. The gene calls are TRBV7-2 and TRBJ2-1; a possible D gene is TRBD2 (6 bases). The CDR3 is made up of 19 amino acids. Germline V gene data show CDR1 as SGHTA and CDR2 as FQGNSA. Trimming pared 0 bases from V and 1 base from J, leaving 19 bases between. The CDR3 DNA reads TGTGCCAGCAGCTTAGCGGGATCCGGGCTAGCGCGATCCTACAATGAGCAGTTCTTC. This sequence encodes CASSLAGSGLARSYNEQFF.

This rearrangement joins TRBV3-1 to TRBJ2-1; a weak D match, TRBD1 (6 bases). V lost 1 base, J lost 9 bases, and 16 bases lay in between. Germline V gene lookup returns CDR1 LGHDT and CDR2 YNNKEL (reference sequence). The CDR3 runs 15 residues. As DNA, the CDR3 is TGTGCCAGCAGCCAAGTAGCCGCAGGGGTTAGTGAGCAGTTCTTC. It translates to CASSQVAAGVSEQFF.

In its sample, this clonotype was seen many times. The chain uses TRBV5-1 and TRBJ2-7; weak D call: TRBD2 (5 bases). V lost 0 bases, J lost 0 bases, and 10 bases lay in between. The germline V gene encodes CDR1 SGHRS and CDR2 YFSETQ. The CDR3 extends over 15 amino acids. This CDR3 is CASSLASGSSYEQYF. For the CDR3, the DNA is TGCGCCAGCAGCTTGGCAAGCGGTTCCTCCTACGAGCAGTACTTC.

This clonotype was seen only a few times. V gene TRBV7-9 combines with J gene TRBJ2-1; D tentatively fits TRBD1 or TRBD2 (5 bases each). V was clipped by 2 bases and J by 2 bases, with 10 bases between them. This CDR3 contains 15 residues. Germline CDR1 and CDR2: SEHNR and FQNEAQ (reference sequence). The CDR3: CASSLRDPTYNEQFF. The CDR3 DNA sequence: TGTGCCAGCAGCTTAAGGGACCCCACCTACAATGAGCAGTTCTTC.

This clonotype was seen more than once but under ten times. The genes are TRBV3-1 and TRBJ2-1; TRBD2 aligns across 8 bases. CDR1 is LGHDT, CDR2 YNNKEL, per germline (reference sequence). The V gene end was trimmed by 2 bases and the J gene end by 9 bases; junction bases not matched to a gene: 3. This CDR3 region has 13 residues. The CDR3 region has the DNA TGTGCCAGCAGCCAAACCCTAGCGGGTGAGCAGTTCTTC. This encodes CASSQTLAGEQFF.

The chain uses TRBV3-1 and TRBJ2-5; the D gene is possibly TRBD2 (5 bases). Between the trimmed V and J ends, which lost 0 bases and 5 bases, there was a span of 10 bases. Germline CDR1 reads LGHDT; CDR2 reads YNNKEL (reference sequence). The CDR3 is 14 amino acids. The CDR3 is CASSQEPLVETQYF. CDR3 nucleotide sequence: TGTGCCAGCAGCCAAGAGCCACTAGTGGAGACCCAGTACTTC.

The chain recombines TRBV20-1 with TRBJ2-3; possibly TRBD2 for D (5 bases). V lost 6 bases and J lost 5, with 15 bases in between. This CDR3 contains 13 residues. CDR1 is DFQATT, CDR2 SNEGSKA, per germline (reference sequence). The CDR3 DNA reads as TGCAGTGCCAGTACGGGATTAGAAGATACGCAGTATTTT. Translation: CSASTGLEDTQYF.

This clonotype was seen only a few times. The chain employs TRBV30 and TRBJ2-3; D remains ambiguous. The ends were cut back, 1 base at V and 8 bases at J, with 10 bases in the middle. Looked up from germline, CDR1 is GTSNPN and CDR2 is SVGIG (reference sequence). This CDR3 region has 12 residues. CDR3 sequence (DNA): TGTGCCTGGAGTGCCAAGCTATTTACGCAGTATTTT. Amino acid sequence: CAWSAKLFTQYF.

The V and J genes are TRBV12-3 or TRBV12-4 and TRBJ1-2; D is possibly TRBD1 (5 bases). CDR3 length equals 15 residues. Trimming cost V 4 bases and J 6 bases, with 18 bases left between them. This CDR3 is CASSSTARPGHGYTF. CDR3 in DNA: TGTGCCAGCAGTTCTACTGCACGCCCGGGACATGGCTACACCTTC.

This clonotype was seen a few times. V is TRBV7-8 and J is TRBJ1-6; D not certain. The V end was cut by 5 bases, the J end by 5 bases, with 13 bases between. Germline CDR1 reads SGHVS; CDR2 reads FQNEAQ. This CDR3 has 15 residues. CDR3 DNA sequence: TGTGCCAGCAGCCCGACGGAAGCAAATAATTCACCCCTCCACTTT. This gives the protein CASSPTEANNSPLHF.

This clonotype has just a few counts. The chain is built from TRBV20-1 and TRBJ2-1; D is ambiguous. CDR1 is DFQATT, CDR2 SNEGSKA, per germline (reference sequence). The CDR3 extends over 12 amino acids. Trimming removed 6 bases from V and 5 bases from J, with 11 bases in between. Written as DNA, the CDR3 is TGCAGTGCGATGGTACGGAACAATGAGCAGTTCTTC. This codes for CSAMVRNNEQFF.

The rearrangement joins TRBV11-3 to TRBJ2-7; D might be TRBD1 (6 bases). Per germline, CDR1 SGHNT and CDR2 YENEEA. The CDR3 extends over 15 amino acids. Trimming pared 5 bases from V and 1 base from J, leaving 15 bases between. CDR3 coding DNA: TGTGCCAGCAGCCCCCGTGCAGGGGCATCCTACGAGCAGTACGTC. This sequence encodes CASSPRAGASYEQYV.

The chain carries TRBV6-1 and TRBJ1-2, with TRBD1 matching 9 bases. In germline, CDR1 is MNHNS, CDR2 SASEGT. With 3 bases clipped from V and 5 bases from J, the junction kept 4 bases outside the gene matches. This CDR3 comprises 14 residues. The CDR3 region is CASSDRGQGYGYTF. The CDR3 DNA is TGTGCCAGCAGTGATCGGGGACAGGGATATGGCTACACCTTC.

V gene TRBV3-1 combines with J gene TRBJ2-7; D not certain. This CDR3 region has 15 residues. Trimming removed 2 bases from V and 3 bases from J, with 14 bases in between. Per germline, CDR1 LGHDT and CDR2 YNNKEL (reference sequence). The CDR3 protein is CASSQSDRVNYEQYF. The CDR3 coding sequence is TGTGCCAGCAGCCAATCGGACCGAGTCAACTACGAGCAGTACTTC.

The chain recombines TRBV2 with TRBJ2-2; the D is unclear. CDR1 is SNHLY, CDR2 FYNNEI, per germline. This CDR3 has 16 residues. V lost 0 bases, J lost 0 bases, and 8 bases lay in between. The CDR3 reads CASSEAHFTNTGELFF. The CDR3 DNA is TGTGCCAGCAGTGAAGCGCACTTCACGAACACCGGGGAGCTGTTTTTT.

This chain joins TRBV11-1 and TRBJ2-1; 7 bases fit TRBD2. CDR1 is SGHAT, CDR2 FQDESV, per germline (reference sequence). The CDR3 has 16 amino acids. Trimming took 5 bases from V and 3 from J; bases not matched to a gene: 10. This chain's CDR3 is CASSTWGGVNYNEQFF. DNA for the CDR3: TGTGCCAGCAGCACCTGGGGGGGGGTCAACTACAATGAGCAGTTCTTC. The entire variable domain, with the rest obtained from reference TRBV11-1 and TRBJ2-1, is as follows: EAEVAQSPRYKITEKSQAVAFWCDPISGHATLYWYRQILGQGPELLVQFQDESVVDDSQLPKDRFSAERLKGVDSTLKIQPAELGDSAMYLCASSTWGGVNYNEQFFGPGTRLTVL.

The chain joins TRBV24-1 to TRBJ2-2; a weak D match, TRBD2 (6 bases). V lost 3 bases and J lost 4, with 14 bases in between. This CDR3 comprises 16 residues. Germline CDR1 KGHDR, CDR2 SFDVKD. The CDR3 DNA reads TGTGCCACCAGTGATGTGGGGGGAGGACGCACCGGGGAGCTGTTTTTT. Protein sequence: CATSDVGGGRTGELFF.

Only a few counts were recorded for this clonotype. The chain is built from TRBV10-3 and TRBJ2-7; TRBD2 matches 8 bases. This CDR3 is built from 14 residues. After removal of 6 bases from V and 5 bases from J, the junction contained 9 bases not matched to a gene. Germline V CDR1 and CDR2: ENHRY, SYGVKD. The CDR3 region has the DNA TGTGCCATCAGACCAAGCGGGAGTCGGAACGAGCAGTACGTC. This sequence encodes CAIRPSGSRNEQYV.

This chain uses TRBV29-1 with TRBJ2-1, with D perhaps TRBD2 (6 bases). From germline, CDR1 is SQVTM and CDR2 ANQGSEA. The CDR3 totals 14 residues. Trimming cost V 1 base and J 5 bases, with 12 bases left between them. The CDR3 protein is CSVEGQRAHNEQFF. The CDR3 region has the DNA TGCAGCGTTGAAGGCCAGCGGGCCCACAATGAGCAGTTCTTC.